What follows are 21 T cell receptor beta chains derived from one specimen sequenced in a study of early T cells in non-severe SARS-CoV-2 infection. TCRdb itself ran the 5' RACE reads through MiXCR, one entry per CDR3 protein. The sample consists of 70,000 or so distinct CDR3 sequences, approximately 10% of them appearing once. Sequencing used whole blood. These receptors all come from an adult who was a healthcare worker with PCR-confirmed SARS-CoV-2 infection or an uninfected control (not recorded which).

The chain is built from TRBV5-4 and TRBJ2-7, with D possibly being TRBD1 (5 bases). This CDR3 has 14 amino acids. The germline gives CDR1 SGHNT, CDR2 YYREEE (reference sequence). Trimming shortened V by 3 bases and J by 5 bases, and 15 bases separated the two germline ends. The chain's CDR3 is CASSSGQRSHEQYF. The DNA for the CDR3 is TGTGCCAGCAGCTCAGGACAAAGATCTCACGAGCAGTACTTC. The full variable domain, rest sourced from reference TRBV5-4 and TRBJ2-7, is ETGVTQSPTHLIKTRGQQVTLRCSSQSGHNTVSWYQQALGQGPQFIFQYYREEENGRGNFPPRFSGLQFPNYSSELNVNALELDDSALYLCASSSGQRSHEQYFGPGTRLTVT.

This clonotype was seen ten or more times. This chain joins TRBV12-3 or TRBV12-4 and TRBJ2-7; 9 nucleotides match TRBD2. The CDR3 is made up of 15 amino acids. The ends lost 6 bases at V and 3 bases at J; junction bases unmatched: 9. The CDR3 DNA reads TGTGCCAGCAGCCGTAGCGGGAGTACCCTCTACGAGCAGTACTTC. Translated: CASSRSGSTLYEQYF.

V usage is TRBV7-3 and J usage is TRBJ2-6; D perhaps matches TRBD1 (5 bases). This CDR3 is built from 15 residues. Trimming left V 3 bases short and J 4 bases short, with 10 bases between. The germline gives CDR1 SGHTA, CDR2 FQGTGA. The DNA of the CDR3 is TGTGCCAGCAGCTTGACAGTGGCAGGGGCCAACGTCCTGACTTTC. Its protein product is CASSLTVAGANVLTF.

The V gene is TRBV20-1, the J gene TRBJ2-1; D is unclear. The V gene lost 3 bases and the J gene lost 5 bases, with 8 bases spanning the gap. The CDR3 is 12 residues long. The germline gives CDR1 DFQATT, CDR2 SNEGSKA (reference sequence). CDR3 coding DNA: TGCAGTGCTAGTACGCTGAACAATGAGCAGTTCTTC. Protein sequence: CSASTLNNEQFF.

This clonotype was detected a few times. This sequence joins TRBV7-9 and TRBJ2-7; 7 bases agree with TRBD2. CDR1 SEHNR and CDR2 FQNEAQ come from the germline V gene (reference sequence). This CDR3 is 14 amino acids long. J lost 2 bases, V lost 4 bases, and 5 bases had no gene match. The CDR3 DNA reads as TGTGCCAGCAGCTATAGCGGGTTCCCCTACGAGCAGTACTTC. This sequence encodes CASSYSGFPYEQYF.

At least ten counts were recorded for this clonotype. This chain uses TRBV7-3 with TRBJ2-1; 7 bases are a match to TRBD2. CDR1 and CDR2 from the germline V gene are SGHTA and FQGTGA. The CDR3 spans 16 residues. Trimming removed 1 base from V and 0 bases from J; junction bases left unmatched: 3. CDR3 in DNA: TGTGCCAGCAGCTTAATGGGCGGGAGCTCCTACAATGAGCAGTTCTTC. This encodes CASSLMGGSSYNEQFF.

This clonotype has more than one count but fewer than ten. The rearrangement uses TRBV12-3 or TRBV12-4 and TRBJ2-1; possibly TRBD2 for D (5 bases). The length of the CDR3 is 11 residues. Trimming took off 5 bases at V and 9 bases at J, with 8 bases between the two ends. CDR3 nucleotides: TGTGCCAGCAGTAGGCGGGTTGAGCAGTTCTTC. Its translation is CASSRRVEQFF.

The table lists this clonotype with a few counts. The rearrangement links TRBV20-1 to TRBJ2-3; no reliable D call. Trimming cost V 3 bases and J 0 bases, with 7 bases left between them. This CDR3 region has 13 residues. Germline V CDR1 and CDR2: DFQATT, SNEGSKA (reference sequence). CDR3 DNA: TGCAGTGCTAGTGCCTCGAGCACAGATACGCAGTATTTT. This codes for CSASASSTDTQYF.

The table lists this clonotype with a few counts. The V gene is TRBV20-1, the J gene TRBJ2-7; 7 bases map to TRBD1. Germline V gene sequence: CDR1 DFQATT, CDR2 SNEGSKA (reference sequence). CDR3 length: 18 amino acids. With 4 bases clipped from V and 3 bases from J, the junction kept 21 bases outside the gene matches. CDR3 sequence (DNA): TGCAGTGCTACCGGGACAGTCACACGGCTAGGTGGTTTCTACGAGCAGTACTTC. It codes for CSATGTVTRLGGFYEQYF.

V usage is TRBV27 and J usage is TRBJ2-5, with D unclear. CDR1 MNHEY and CDR2 SMNVEV come from the germline V gene (reference sequence). V dropped 0 bases and J dropped 4 bases, with 15 bases sitting between them. This CDR3 spans 16 amino acids. The CDR3 nucleotides read TGTGCCAGCAGTTTATCGGGCCGGGCCCTACCAGAGACCCAGTACTTC. Its protein product is CASSLSGRALPETQYF.

This chain joins TRBV29-1 and TRBJ2-1; 15 bases are shared with TRBD2. This CDR3 comprises 16 residues. Trimming cost V 5 bases and J 2 bases; bases outside gene matches: 4. Germline lookup yields CDR1 SQVTM and CDR2 ANQGSEA. In DNA form, the CDR3 reads TGCAGCGTTCCGGGACTAGCGGGAGGAACCTACAATGAGCAGTTCTTC. This sequence encodes CSVPGLAGGTYNEQFF.

The chain uses TRBV7-9 and TRBJ2-1, with 14 bases aligning to TRBD2. Germline V lookup: CDR1 SEHNR, CDR2 FQNEAQ (reference sequence). Trimming cost V 5 bases and J 5 bases; bases outside gene matches: 11. The CDR3 runs to 18 residues. The CDR3, as DNA: TGTGCCAGCAGCCCAGAGGGACTAGCGGGAGATTCCAACAATGAGCAGTTCTTC. This codes for CASSPEGLAGDSNNEQFF.

This clonotype was counted many times. The V call is TRBV7-7, the J call TRBJ2-7; D unresolved. CDR1 and CDR2 (germline): SSHAT, FNYEAQ (reference sequence). The V gene lost 5 bases and the J gene lost 2 bases, with 19 bases spanning the gap. This CDR3 spans 16 amino acids. CDR3 coding DNA: TGTGCCAGCAGCCTCGAAAATACGAGACGAACCTACGAGCAGTACTTC. It specifies CASSLENTRRTYEQYF.

The rearrangement uses TRBV19 and TRBJ2-7; D remains unclear. Germline V gives CDR1 LNHDA, CDR2 SQIVND (reference sequence). This CDR3 is 13 amino acids long. The germline V and J ends were trimmed by 4 bases and 0 bases, with 7 bases remaining between them. CDR3 amino acids: CASSTPVSYEQYF. The CDR3 nucleotides are TGTGCCAGTAGTACCCCAGTCTCCTACGAGCAGTACTTC.

V is TRBV6-2 or TRBV6-3 and J is TRBJ1-1; 7 nucleotides agree with TRBD1. The CDR3 runs to 12 residues. V lost 7 bases, J lost 10 bases, and 9 bases stayed unmatched. CDR1 and CDR2 (germline): MNHEY, SVGEGT. CDR3 amino acids: CASTQGTEGAFF. DNA for the CDR3: TGTGCCAGCACCCAGGGGACAGAAGGAGCTTTCTTT.

Comment on this clonotype: Because the CDR3's place on the DNA is in doubt, the DNA is left out and the CDR3 is given as listed by TCRdb. The V call is TRBV4-3, the J call TRBJ2-1; the table's D call of TRBD2 was not tested on the DNA. The germline V gene has CDR1 LGHNA and CDR2 YSLEER. The CDR3 region is 15 residues in length, termini included. This CDR3 reads CASSQASVASGSLVF.

This clonotype has a count of ten or more. The chain has TRBV7-3 and TRBJ1-3; TRBD1 agrees at 8 bases. The CDR3 consists of 15 residues. After removal of 6 bases from V and 2 bases from J, the junction contained 6 bases not matched to a gene. CDR1 is SGHTA and CDR2 is FQGTGA in the germline V gene. CDR3 sequence reads: CASSLTGVAGNTIYF. The CDR3, as DNA: TGTGCCAGCAGTTTGACAGGGGTGGCTGGAAACACCATATATTTT.

In its sample, this clonotype was seen a few times. This rearrangement joins TRBV12-3 or TRBV12-4 to TRBJ2-7; 12 bases align to TRBD2. This CDR3 comprises 15 residues. Trimming removed 10 bases from V and 0 bases from J; junction bases left unmatched: 7. CDR3 DNA sequence: TGTGCCACGGCCGAGACTAGCGGGGGCTCCTACGAGCAGTACTTC. Translating gives CATAETSGGSYEQYF.

This clonotype turned up a few times. The chain is built from TRBV5-1 and TRBJ2-1; TRBD1 is a possible D gene (5 bases). The CDR3 extends over 14 amino acids. Germline CDR1 reads SGHRS; CDR2 reads YFSETQ. Trimming left V 6 bases short and J 5 bases short, with 15 bases between. The CDR3 here is CASKGILPDNEQFF. CDR3 coding DNA: TGCGCCAGCAAGGGGATCCTTCCGGACAATGAGCAGTTCTTC. The full variable domain, rest sourced from reference TRBV5-1 and TRBJ2-1, is KAGVTQTPRYLIKTRGQQVTLSCSPISGHRSVSWYQQTPGQGLQFLFEYFSETQRNKGNFPGRFSGRQFSNSRSEMNVSTLELGDSALYLCASKGILPDNEQFFGPGTRLTVL.

In its sample, this clonotype was seen many times. J is TRBJ2-3 and V is TRBV7-3; maybe TRBD2 (6 bases). The germline gives CDR1 SGHTA, CDR2 FQGTGA. Deletions cut 5 bases from V and 4 bases from J, with 13 bases between. CDR3 length: 14 residues. In DNA, the CDR3 is TGTGCCAGCAGCCTCGGGAGTAGGGCAGATACGCAGTATTTT. Amino acid sequence: CASSLGSRADTQYF.

This clonotype was counted a few times. The chain uses TRBV28 and TRBJ2-1, with unresolved D. The CDR3 runs to 12 residues. The V end was cut by 6 bases, the J end by 2 bases, with 5 bases between. Germline V gives CDR1 MDHEN, CDR2 SYDVKM. CDR3 nucleotides: TGTGCCAGCAGCGACCCCTACAATGAGCAGTTCTTC. Its translation: CASSDPYNEQFF.